The sequence of this T cell receptor beta chain was determined in a study of blood T cell repertoires in COVID-19. Study-wide context: Samples of COVID-19 (acute and convalescent) were obtained from the United States, Italy and Spain. T cells, B-cell-depleted T cells, or PBMCs provided the cDNA or gDNA that served as material.

Per the authors' pipeline: Reference gene primer amplification yielded estimated nucleated cell counts. Method: immunoSEQ multiplex PCR; TCRdb's copy keeps in-frame clones and lacks some. V, J and clone size derive from that table, while D and trimming were established from the DNA sequence. The table has about 91,000 clones, about three quarters seen once. CDR3 length: 17 residues. V was pared by 9 bases and J by 4 bases, with 15 bases of the junction left unmatched. Germline lookup yields CDR1 KGHDR and CDR2 SFDVKD. Material for sequencing was peripheral blood. V and J are TRBV24-1 and TRBJ2-3; TRBD2 agrees at 10 bases. The TCR originated in a man aged 65 to 79 with acute or convalescent COVID-19. Here the CDR3 DNA reads TGTGCCACCGGAGGAACTAGCGGGGATGTTGGTGCAGATACGCAGTATTTT. Protein: CATGGTSGDVGADTQYF.